These 15 T cell receptor beta chains were all obtained from the same sample, sequenced in a study of cytomegalovirus exposure and HLA in healthy donors. This PCR relied on a set of 60 Vbeta primers and 13 Jbeta primers. Profiled with immunoSEQ multiplex PCR; TCRdb holds only in-frame clones, not every one. The table lists under 200,000 clones. The sequenced material came from PBMCs. The receptors derive from a man younger than 45 in good health and CMV-seronegative.

This chain uses TRBV5-1 with TRBJ2-7, with 10 positions matching TRBD1. The CDR3 loop spans 15 amino acids. V trimming: 3 bases; J trimming: 6 bases; junction bases outside the gene matches: 9. Germline assignment: CDR1 SGHRS and CDR2 YFSETQ. The chain's CDR3 is CASSSGQGGMGEQYF. The CDR3 bases are TGCGCCAGCAGCTCAGGACAGGGGGGAATGGGCGAGCAGTACTTC. Looking up the rest from reference TRBV5-1 and TRBJ2-7 gives the full variable domain: KAGVTQTPRYLIKTRGQQVTLSCSPISGHRSVSWYQQTPGQGLQFLFEYFSETQRNKGNFPGRFSGRQFSNSRSEMNVSTLELGDSALYLCASSSGQGGMGEQYFGPGTRLTVT.

V is TRBV30 and J is TRBJ2-3, with D unresolved. The germline V and J ends were trimmed by 1 base and 14 bases, with 22 bases remaining between them. Germline CDR1 and CDR2: GTSNPN and SVGIG (reference sequence). There are 14 residues in the CDR3. The chain's CDR3 is CAWSAPASVADGYF. CDR3 in DNA: TGTGCCTGGAGTGCCCCTGCCAGCGTCGCAGACGGGTATTTT.

The V and J genes are TRBV5-5 and TRBJ1-1; the D is unclear. Germline-derived CDR1 and CDR2 are SGHKS and YYEKEE (reference sequence). The CDR3 totals 16 residues. Trimming shortened V by 2 bases and J by 2 bases, and 16 bases separated the two germline ends. In DNA, the CDR3 is TGTGCCAGCAGCTTAGGTCTCCGGGGATCAAACACTGAAGCTTTCTTT. As protein: CASSLGLRGSNTEAFF.

The chain uses TRBV11-3 and TRBJ1-1; D not resolved. CDR3 size: 12 residues. The V end lost 5 bases, the J end lost 1 base, and 5 bases lay between the germline ends. Germline V gene data show CDR1 as SGHNT and CDR2 as YENEEA. The CDR3, as DNA: TGTGCCAGCAGCGGCGGGAACACTGAAGCTTTCTTT. Protein product: CASSGGNTEAFF.

The gene calls are TRBV29-1 and TRBJ1-1; D is unclear. Germline-derived CDR1 and CDR2 are SQVTM and ANQGSEA. Trimming pared 4 bases from V and 3 bases from J, leaving 18 bases between. This CDR3 comprises 15 residues. The CDR3 sequence is CSVGGPPEGDTEAFF. The CDR3 coding sequence is TGCAGCGTTGGAGGGCCACCCGAAGGCGACACTGAAGCTTTCTTT.

This sequence joins TRBV18 and TRBJ2-2; 8 nucleotides match TRBD1. Germline values: CDR1 KGHSH, CDR2 LQKENI. This CDR3 comprises 16 residues. V lost 1 base, J lost 0 bases, and 1 base stayed unmatched. CDR3 in amino acids: CASSPLGQANTGELFF. CDR3 DNA: TGTGCCAGCTCACCACTGGGACAGGCGAACACCGGGGAGCTGTTTTTT.

The gene calls are TRBV7-9 and TRBJ2-1, with D possibly being TRBD1 (6 bases). Looked up from germline, CDR1 is SEHNR and CDR2 is FQNEAQ (reference sequence). Deletions cut 5 bases from V and 5 bases from J, with 10 bases between. This CDR3 has 13 amino acids. CDR3 amino acids: CASSPTGNNEQFF. The CDR3 DNA reads TGTGCCAGCAGCCCCACAGGGAACAATGAGCAGTTCTTC.

The chain has TRBV5-1 and TRBJ2-2; a possible D gene is TRBD2 (6 bases). The CDR3 runs 15 residues. The germline V gene encodes CDR1 SGHRS and CDR2 YFSETQ. Trimming took 6 bases from V and 4 from J, leaving 16 bases between them. The CDR3 region is CASNRDSGSTGELFF. The DNA for the CDR3 is TGCGCCAGCAACCGGGACTCCGGCAGCACCGGGGAGCTGTTTTTT.

This sequence joins TRBV7-2 and TRBJ1-4; TRBD1 matches at 7 bases. Germline-derived CDR1 and CDR2 are SGHTA and FQGNSA. J gave up 2 bases and V 5 bases, and 8 bases lay outside the gene matches. This CDR3 contains 16 residues. DNA for the CDR3: TGTGCCAGCAGCCCTGGACAGGTGTGGACTAATGAAAAACTGTTTTTT. This sequence encodes CASSPGQVWTNEKLFF.

This chain uses TRBV18 with TRBJ2-3; maybe TRBD2 (5 bases). The CDR3 sequence is 16 residues long. V lost 3 bases, J lost 1 base, and 14 bases lay in between. The V gene's germline CDR1 is KGHSH and CDR2 LQKENI. The CDR3 spells CASSPLALMGTDTQYF. In DNA, the CDR3 is TGTGCCAGCTCACCCCTAGCTCTCATGGGCACAGATACGCAGTATTTT. Filled out from reference TRBV18 and TRBJ2-3, the complete variable domain reads NAGVMQNPRHLVRRRGQEARLRCSPMKGHSHVYWYRQLPEEGLKFMVYLQKENIIDESGMPKERFSAEFPKEGPSILRIQQVVRGDSAAYFCASSPLALMGTDTQYFGPGTRLTVL.

The rearrangement links TRBV9 to TRBJ2-7; 11 bases fit TRBD2. CDR3 length: 14 residues. CDR1 SGDLS and CDR2 YYNGEE come from the germline V gene. The V segment lost 3 bases and the J segment 4 bases; nucleotides outside the gene matches: 3. The CDR3 nucleotides read TGTGCCAGCAGCGCCACTAGCGGGAGTTACGAGCAGTACTTC. The encoded protein is CASSATSGSYEQYF. The whole variable domain, remainder taken from reference TRBV9 and TRBJ2-7, is DSGVTQTPKHLITATGQRVTLRCSPRSGDLSVYWYQQSLDQGLQFLIQYYNGEERAKGNILERFSAQQFPDLHSELNLSSLELGDSALYFCASSATSGSYEQYFGPGTRLTVT.

The chain uses TRBV18 and TRBJ1-1; no definite D call. CDR1 KGHSH and CDR2 LQKENI come from the germline V gene. V was shortened by 3 bases and J by 2 bases, with 13 bases between the two germline ends. CDR3 size: 15 residues. Here the CDR3 reads CASSPMGGLNTEAFF. In DNA, the CDR3 is TGTGCCAGCTCACCGATGGGAGGACTTAACACTGAAGCTTTCTTT.

The rearrangement links TRBV7-2 to TRBJ2-3; the match to TRBD2 covers 9 bases. The CDR3 consists of 14 residues. Unmatched junction bases numbered 7, after V lost 6 bases and J lost 6 bases. Germline assignment: CDR1 SGHTA and CDR2 FQGNSA. CDR3 sequence reads: CASSFAGGPDTQYF. Here the CDR3 DNA reads TGTGCCAGCAGTTTCGCGGGAGGGCCGGATACGCAGTATTTT.

This chain joins TRBV2 and TRBJ2-5, with TRBD1 as a possible D gene (5 bases). Trimming took off 3 bases at V and 5 bases at J, with 7 bases between the two ends. The CDR3 spans 12 residues. Germline V gene lookup returns CDR1 SNHLY and CDR2 FYNNEI. CDR3 sequence (DNA): TGTGCCAGCAGTGACAGGGATGAGACCCAGTACTTC. This encodes CASSDRDETQYF.

This chain connects TRBV5-1 to TRBJ1-4; TRBD1 agrees at 11 bases. The CDR3 covers 16 residues. Germline CDR1 reads SGHRS; CDR2 reads YFSETQ. J gave up 0 bases and V 5 bases, and 3 bases lay outside the gene matches. CDR3 sequence reads: CASRTGQGATNEKLFF. The CDR3 bases are TGCGCCAGCAGGACGGGACAGGGGGCAACTAATGAAAAACTGTTTTTT.